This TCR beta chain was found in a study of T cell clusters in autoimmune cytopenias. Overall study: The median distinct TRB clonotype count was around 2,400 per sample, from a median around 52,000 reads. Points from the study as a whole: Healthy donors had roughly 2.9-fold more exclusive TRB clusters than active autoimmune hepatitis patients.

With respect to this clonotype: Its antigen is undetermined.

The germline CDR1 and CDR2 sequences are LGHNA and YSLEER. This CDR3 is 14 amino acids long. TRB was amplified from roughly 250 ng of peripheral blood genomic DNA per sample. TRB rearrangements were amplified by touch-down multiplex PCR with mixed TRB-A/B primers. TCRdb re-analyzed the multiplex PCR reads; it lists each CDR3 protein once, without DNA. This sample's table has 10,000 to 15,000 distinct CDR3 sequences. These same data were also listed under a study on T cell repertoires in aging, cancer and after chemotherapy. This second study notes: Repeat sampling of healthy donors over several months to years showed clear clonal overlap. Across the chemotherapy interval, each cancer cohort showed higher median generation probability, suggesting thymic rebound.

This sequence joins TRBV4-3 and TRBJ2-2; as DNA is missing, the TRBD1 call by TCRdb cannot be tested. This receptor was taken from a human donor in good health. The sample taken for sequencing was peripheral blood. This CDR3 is CASSQDTGAGELFF.